A selection of T cell receptor beta chains follows, all from one sample in a study of blood T cell repertoires in COVID-19. The data were produced by immunoSEQ multiplex PCR, yet TCRdb's version contains in-frame clones alone and is incomplete. The table has under 55,000 clones, around 86% seen once. The sample consisted of peripheral blood. The source is a human donor in a cohort sampled during active COVID-19. Both conserved end residues are part of each CDR3.

V	J	CDR3
TRBV6-5	TRBJ1-1	CASSYWDSGETEAFF
TRBV30	TRBJ2-3	CAWSVTGWGDTQYF
TRBV5-4	TRBJ2-6	CASSVRGSGANVLTF
TRBV28	TRBJ1-5	CASSLSGEGSNQPQHF
TRBV2	TRBJ2-2	CASSENSGNTGELFF
TRBV29-1	TRBJ2-2	CSVEAPEGTGELFF
TRBV24-1	TRBJ2-4	CATSDLGRSYF
TRBV28	TRBJ1-4	CASSHRGVNEKLFF
TRBV6-4	TRBJ1-1	CASSDVGAGKAFF
TRBV5-1	TRBJ1-2	CASSFYRNRDDNYGYTF
TRBV5-1	TRBJ2-1	CASSLGGSSSYNEQFF
TRBV7-9	TRBJ2-7	CASSFPSGTGAYEQYF
TRBV6-4	TRBJ2-7	CASSDGHEQYF
TRBV5-4	TRBJ2-6	CASSSGQPSGANVLTF
TRBV18	TRBJ2-7	CASSPGTVLSYEQYF
TRBV6-5	TRBJ1-3	CASRRGTGNTIYF
TRBV5-1	TRBJ1-1	CASSSLTSQGVTEAFF
TRBV11-2	TRBJ1-5	CASSLDLGDQPQHF
TRBV18	TRBJ1-1	CASLGYQGVRAFF
TRBV6-6	TRBJ2-7	CASSYGTGDEQYF
TRBV7-2	TRBJ2-3	CASSRDRVTDTQYF
TRBV7-3	TRBJ2-2	CASSSGTGSLRELFF
TRBV2	TRBJ2-4	CASSQAAGIQYF
TRBV11-1	TRBJ2-7	CASSAAQTGGREQYF
TRBV29-1	TRBJ1-1	CSVEAQRGGTEAFF
TRBV5-4	TRBJ2-7	CASSSDREYEQYF
TRBV3-1/TRBV3-2	TRBJ2-7	CASSPSRDRISNEQYF
TRBV2	TRBJ2-1	CASSKQGNSYNEQFF
TRBV28	TRBJ2-7	CASSFRDRGAYEQYF
TRBV5-4	TRBJ1-6	CASSLIGGRNNSPLHF
TRBV3-1/TRBV3-2	TRBJ1-1	CASSQVGGNTEAFF
TRBV18	TRBJ2-1	CASSAAGGPYNEQFF
TRBV28	TRBJ1-1	CASSLATAGAFF
TRBV19	TRBJ1-2	CASRTEGQGYYGYTF
TRBV3-1/TRBV3-2	TRBJ2-7	CASSQDLISGQYF
TRBV19	TRBJ2-7	CASSIGPGWSYEQYF
TRBV5-1	TRBJ2-1	CASSRAAPGNEQFF
TRBV18	TRBJ2-1	CASSPRDWGGSSYNEQFF
TRBV5-1	TRBJ2-1	CASSLALGQPLERQFF
TRBV9	TRBJ2-5	CASSVEGTGLETQYF
TRBV15	TRBJ2-5	CATSRGGLRQETQYF
TRBV3-1/TRBV3-2	TRBJ1-3	CASSQGHPGSGNTIYF
TRBV18	TRBJ2-3	CASSPDTSTDTQYF
TRBV5-4	TRBJ2-3	CASSLRTVTDTQYF
TRBV18	TRBJ2-3	CASSPGLTRSDTQYF
TRBV28	TRBJ1-5	CASSSPQGGLHQPQHF
TRBV9	TRBJ2-1	CASSVSASGSHEQFF
TRBV7-3	TRBJ2-1	CASSLFPTSGGARTDNNEQFF
TRBV5-4	TRBJ1-2	CASSFDRGIYGYTF
TRBV6-6	TRBJ2-4	CASSPTGTGYLLAKNIQYF
TRBV10-3	TRBJ2-3	CAISEGVSTGTQYF